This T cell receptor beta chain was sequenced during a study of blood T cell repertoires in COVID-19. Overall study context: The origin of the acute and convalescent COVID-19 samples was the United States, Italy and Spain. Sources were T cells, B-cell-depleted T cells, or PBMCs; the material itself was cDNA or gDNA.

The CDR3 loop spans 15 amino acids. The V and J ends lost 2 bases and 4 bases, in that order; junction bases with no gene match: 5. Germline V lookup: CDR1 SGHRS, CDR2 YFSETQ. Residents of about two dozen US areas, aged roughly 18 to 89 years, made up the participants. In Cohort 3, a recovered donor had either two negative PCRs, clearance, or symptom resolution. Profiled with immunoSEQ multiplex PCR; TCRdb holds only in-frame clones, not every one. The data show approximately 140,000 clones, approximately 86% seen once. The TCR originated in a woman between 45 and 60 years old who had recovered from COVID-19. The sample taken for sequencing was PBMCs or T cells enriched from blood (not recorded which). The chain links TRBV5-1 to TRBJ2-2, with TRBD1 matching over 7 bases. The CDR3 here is CASSFVTGPTGELFF. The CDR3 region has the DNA TGCGCCAGCAGCTTCGTGACAGGGCCCACCGGGGAGCTGTTTTTT. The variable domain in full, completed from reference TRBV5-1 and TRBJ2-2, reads KAGVTQTPRYLIKTRGQQVTLSCSPISGHRSVSWYQQTPGQGLQFLFEYFSETQRNKGNFPGRFSGRQFSNSRSEMNVSTLELGDSALYLCASSFVTGPTGELFFGEGSRLTVL.